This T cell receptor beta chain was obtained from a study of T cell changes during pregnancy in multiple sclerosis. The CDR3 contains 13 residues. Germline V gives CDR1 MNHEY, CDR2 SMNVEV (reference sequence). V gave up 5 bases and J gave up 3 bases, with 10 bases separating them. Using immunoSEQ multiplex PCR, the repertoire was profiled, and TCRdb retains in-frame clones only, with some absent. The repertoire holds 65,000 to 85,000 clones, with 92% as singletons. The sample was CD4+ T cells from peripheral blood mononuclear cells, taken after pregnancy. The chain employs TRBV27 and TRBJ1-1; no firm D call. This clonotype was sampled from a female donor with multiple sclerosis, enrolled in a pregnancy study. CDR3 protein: CASSRGLDTEAFF. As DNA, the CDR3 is TGTGCCAGCAGTCGAGGGTTAGACACTGAAGCTTTCTTT.